These 28 T cell receptor beta chains share one sample of origin, sequenced in a study of blood T cell repertoires in COVID-19. The table came from immunoSEQ multiplex PCR; TCRdb's copy has only in-frame clones and leaves some out. The table shows about 120,000 clones, with approximately 87% occurring only once. The sample comprised peripheral blood. The receptors here all came from a man aged 25 to 45 with acute or convalescent COVID-19.

This clone was detected a few times. The chain recombines TRBV7-6 with TRBJ1-2, with 10 bases lining up with TRBD1. The germline V gene encodes CDR1 SGHVS and CDR2 FNYEAQ. V was pared by 5 bases and J by 4 bases, with 7 bases of the junction left unmatched. The CDR3 length is 15 residues. The CDR3 DNA sequence: TGTGCCAGCAGCGATGGACAGGGGGAGGGCTATGGCTACACCTTC. Residues: CASSDGQGEGYGYTF.

The gene calls are TRBV10-2 and TRBJ2-1, with TRBD2 matching over 10 bases. The length of the CDR3 is 16 residues. With V trimmed by 1 base and J by 9 bases, 9 bases remained unmatched. CDR1 and CDR2 from the germline V gene are WSHSY and SAAADI. CDR3 loop: CASSEFQREGEAEQFF. The CDR3 coding sequence is TGCGCCAGCAGTGAGTTCCAGCGGGAGGGCGAGGCTGAGCAGTTCTTC.

The chain links TRBV10-3 to TRBJ2-1; TRBD2 matches at 12 bases. Germline V lookup: CDR1 ENHRY, CDR2 SYGVKD. CDR3 length: 14 residues. V dropped 6 bases and J dropped 8; count of bases not matched to a gene: 5. The CDR3 coding sequence is TGTGCCATCAGGACTAGCGGGAGTTTGGATGAGCAGTTCTTC. Protein product: CAIRTSGSLDEQFF.

V usage is TRBV24-1 and J usage is TRBJ2-7; 10 bases align to TRBD1. V shed 9 bases and J 4 bases; nucleotides not matched to a gene: 8. The CDR3 covers 14 residues. Germline V lookup: CDR1 KGHDR, CDR2 SFDVKD. The CDR3 DNA sequence: TGTGCCACCCGTCGGGGACAGGGGTTATACGAGCAGTACGTC. Protein: CATRRGQGLYEQYV.

The rearrangement links TRBV6-5 to TRBJ1-1, with 7 bases lining up with TRBD1. CDR3 length equals 13 residues. Germline loops: CDR1 MNHEY, CDR2 SVGAGI. The ends lost 8 bases at V and 2 bases at J; junction bases unmatched: 5. The CDR3 spells CASRDRVNTEAFF. As DNA, the CDR3 is TGTGCCAGCCGAGACAGGGTTAACACTGAAGCTTTCTTT.

The rearrangement uses TRBV7-3 and TRBJ2-2; D is perhaps TRBD1 (5 bases). The germline V and J ends were trimmed by 5 bases and 6 bases, with 7 bases remaining between them. CDR1 and CDR2 from the germline V gene are SGHTA and FQGTGA. The CDR3 spans 12 residues. CDR3 DNA: TGTGCCAGCAGCCCCAGGGCCGGGGAGCTGTTTTTT. Translation: CASSPRAGELFF.

V is TRBV9 and J is TRBJ2-6; TRBD1 matches 10 bases. V shed 3 bases, J shed 3 bases, and the junction held 3 bases outside the gene matches. The CDR3 length is 16 residues. Germline CDR1 is SGDLS and CDR2 is YYNGEE. CDR3 amino acids: CASSATGGFGANVLTF. Written as DNA, the CDR3 is TGTGCCAGCAGCGCGACAGGGGGCTTTGGGGCCAACGTCCTGACTTTC.

The sample holds one count of this clone. One junction end does not reproduce the germline sequence, and a read error may be involved. The chain joins TRBV7-7 to TRBJ2-1, with D possibly TRBD1 on 5 matching bases. The length of the CDR3 is 14 residues. Germline V CDR1 and CDR2: SSHAT, FNYEAQ (reference sequence). CDR3 amino acids: CASSLAPQGTEQFF. In DNA form, the CDR3 reads TGTGCTAGCAGCTTAGCCCCCCAGGGTACTGAGCAGTTCTTC.

The V gene is TRBV30, the J gene TRBJ1-5; D possibly corresponds to TRBD1 (5 bases). V dropped 4 bases and J dropped 1 base, with 8 bases sitting between them. Germline CDR1 reads GTSNPN; CDR2 reads SVGIG (reference sequence). The CDR3 spans 13 residues. The CDR3 here is CAWTQGSNQPQHF. The CDR3 nucleotides are TGTGCCTGGACCCAGGGAAGCAATCAGCCCCAGCATTTT.

The gene calls are TRBV27 and TRBJ1-3; TRBD1 matches 7 bases. The V and J ends lost 6 bases and 7 bases, in that order; junction bases with no gene match: 9. The CDR3 loop spans 14 amino acids. CDR1 is MNHEY, CDR2 SMNVEV, per germline (reference sequence). CDR3 DNA: TGTGCCAGCAGATACTCAGGGGGGAGGAACACCATATATTTT. As protein: CASRYSGGRNTIYF.

There are a few counts of this clone. V is TRBV11-2 and J is TRBJ2-1; tentative D call: TRBD2 (5 bases). This CDR3 contains 16 residues. The V gene's germline CDR1 is SGHAT and CDR2 FQNNGV. The V and J ends lost 1 base and 7 bases respectively, with 17 bases between them. CDR3 DNA: TGTGCCAGCAGCTTAGGGGGTCTGAGGGTTTGGAATGAGCAGTTCTTC. Residues: CASSLGGLRVWNEQFF.

This chain joins TRBV19 and TRBJ2-1, with D possibly being TRBD1 (5 bases). Germline V CDR1 and CDR2: LNHDA, SQIVND (reference sequence). The V end was cut by 2 bases, the J end by 4 bases, with 12 bases between. This CDR3 has 15 residues. DNA for the CDR3: TGTGCCAGTAGTATAAATCAGGGTTTGTACAATGAGCAGTTCTTC. Translated, it gives CASSINQGLYNEQFF. Full variable domain (remainder filled in from reference TRBV19 and TRBJ2-1): DGGITQSPKYLFRKEGQNVTLSCEQNLNHDAMYWYRQDPGQGLRLIYYSQIVNDFQKGDIAEGYSVSREKKESFPLTVTSAQKNPTAFYLCASSINQGLYNEQFFGPGTRLTVL.

V gene TRBV9 combines with J gene TRBJ1-3; D remains ambiguous. In germline, CDR1 is SGDLS, CDR2 YYNGEE. The CDR3 loop spans 16 amino acids. Trimming removed 0 bases at V and 0 bases at J, with 10 bases between. CDR3 sequence reads: CASSVVGSISGNTIYF. Here the CDR3 DNA reads TGTGCCAGCAGCGTAGTGGGCAGCATCTCTGGAAACACCATATATTTT.

V and J are TRBV18 and TRBJ1-1, with TRBD1 identical over 7 bases. In germline, CDR1 is KGHSH, CDR2 LQKENI. Trimming cost V 8 bases and J 3 bases; bases outside gene matches: 9. The CDR3 has 14 amino acids. CDR3 coding DNA: TGTGCCAGCGGTGAGACAGGGATAGACACTGAAGCTTTCTTT. This encodes CASGETGIDTEAFF.

This CDR3 is CASSYSYRSNQPQHF. DNA of the CDR3: TGTGCCAGCAGTTACTCTTACAGAAGCAATCAGCCCCAGCATTTT. This chain connects TRBV6-5 to TRBJ1-5, with no clear D. Germline V gives CDR1 MNHEY, CDR2 SVGAGI. Trimming took off 0 bases at V and 1 base at J, with 7 bases between the two ends. The CDR3 has 15 residues.

V gene TRBV28 combines with J gene TRBJ1-3, with D hard to call. CDR3 size: 15 residues. Trimming took off 4 bases at V and 0 bases at J, with 10 bases between the two ends. Germline V lookup: CDR1 MDHEN, CDR2 SYDVKM. The CDR3 DNA is TGTGCCAGCAGTTCGTCGGGAGTCTCTGGAAACACCATATATTTT. This gives the protein CASSSSGVSGNTIYF.

The chain links TRBV5-1 to TRBJ2-1; weak D call: TRBD1 (6 bases). Germline CDR1 reads SGHRS; CDR2 reads YFSETQ. Trimming removed 7 bases from V and 2 bases from J, with 16 bases in between. This CDR3 is built from 15 residues. The DNA for the CDR3 is TGCGCCAGCGGAAGCAACAGGGTGGCCTACAATGAGCAGTTCTTC. Protein product: CASGSNRVAYNEQFF. Drawing the rest from reference TRBV5-1 and TRBJ2-1, the complete variable domain is KAGVTQTPRYLIKTRGQQVTLSCSPISGHRSVSWYQQTPGQGLQFLFEYFSETQRNKGNFPGRFSGRQFSNSRSEMNVSTLELGDSALYLCASGSNRVAYNEQFFGPGTRLTVL.

The table lists this clone with a few counts. J is TRBJ1-1 and V is TRBV4-3; weak D call: TRBD1 (6 bases). Germline V lookup: CDR1 LGHNA, CDR2 YSLEER. V dropped 6 bases and J dropped 4 bases, with 18 bases sitting between them. This CDR3 has 15 amino acids. CDR3 residues: CASSSWGGSGTEAFF. The CDR3 nucleotides read TGCGCCAGCAGTTCCTGGGGGGGCTCGGGCACTGAAGCTTTCTTT.

The chain recombines TRBV13 with TRBJ2-1; 8 bases match TRBD1. The V and J ends lost 0 bases and 5 bases, in that order; junction bases with no gene match: 9. Looked up from germline, CDR1 is PRHDT and CDR2 is FYEKMQ (reference sequence). CDR3 size: 17 residues. The CDR3 reads CASSLGLRTGSDNEQFF. In DNA form, the CDR3 reads TGTGCCAGCAGCTTAGGCCTAAGGACAGGGTCCGACAATGAGCAGTTCTTC.

The chain combines TRBV30 with TRBJ1-5; no firm D call. The V end was cut by 3 bases, the J end by 9 bases, with 15 bases between. The CDR3 extends over 13 amino acids. The germline V gene encodes CDR1 GTSNPN and CDR2 SVGIG (reference sequence). The chain's CDR3 is CAWRAGQTWPQHF. The CDR3, as DNA: TGTGCCTGGAGGGCCGGTCAGACATGGCCCCAGCATTTT.

The CDR3 DNA sequence: TGCGCCAGCAGCCTCGTCCGAGGGCAGGGGGGCGATGGCTACACCTTC. This translates into CASSLVRGQGGDGYTF. The rearrangement uses TRBV4-3 and TRBJ1-2; 7 bases match TRBD1. This CDR3 spans 16 amino acids. The trim removed 4 bases at V and 6 bases at J, leaving 14 bases unmatched. Germline lookup yields CDR1 LGHNA and CDR2 YSLEER.

The rearrangement uses TRBV5-1 and TRBJ2-2; 8 nucleotides align to TRBD2. The V gene end was trimmed by 0 bases and the J gene end by 5 bases; junction bases not matched to a gene: 6. The CDR3 totals 16 residues. Germline V gene data show CDR1 as SGHRS and CDR2 as YFSETQ. The CDR3 here is CASSLAVGGGTGELFF. CDR3 DNA: TGCGCCAGCAGCTTGGCCGTCGGGGGGGGAACCGGGGAGCTGTTTTTT.

V and J are TRBV21-1 and TRBJ1-1. TRBV21-1 is a listed pseudogene. This CDR3 is built from 16 residues. The CDR3 bases are TGTGCCAGCAGCAAAGAGGTGAGGGGAGGGAGGGCTGAAGCTTTCTTT. It codes for CASSKEVRGGRAEAFF.

This clone was seen more than once but under ten times. The CDR3 loop reads CASSVDAGGMTEAFF. The CDR3 coding sequence is TGTGCCAGCAGCGTAGATGCAGGGGGAATGACTGAAGCTTTCTTT. The chain employs TRBV9 and TRBJ1-1; TRBD1 aligns across 7 bases. The length of the CDR3 is 15 residues. From germline, CDR1 is SGDLS and CDR2 YYNGEE. Trimming removed 0 bases from V and 5 bases from J; junction bases left unmatched: 7. The whole variable domain, remainder taken from reference TRBV9 and TRBJ1-1, is DSGVTQTPKHLITATGQRVTLRCSPRSGDLSVYWYQQSLDQGLQFLIQYYNGEERAKGNILERFSAQQFPDLHSELNLSSLELGDSALYFCASSVDAGGMTEAFFGQGTRLTVV.

This chain joins TRBV19 and TRBJ2-1, with 7 bases aligning to TRBD2. This CDR3 has 14 amino acids. Germline lookup yields CDR1 LNHDA and CDR2 SQIVND (reference sequence). After removal of 6 bases from V and 8 bases from J, the junction contained 10 bases not matched to a gene. The CDR3 bases are TGTGCCAGTAGGGGTTACGGGGGGATAGATGAGCAGTTCTTC. Its protein is CASRGYGGIDEQFF.

The rearrangement uses TRBV3-1 (or the pseudogene TRBV3-2) and TRBJ2-7; perhaps TRBD2 as D (6 bases). Germline-derived CDR1 and CDR2 are LGHDT and YNNKEL (reference sequence). The CDR3 has 14 residues. The CDR3 DNA is TGTGCCAGCAGCAAAGATCCTAGCGCCTACGAGCAGTACGTC. Amino acids: CASSKDPSAYEQYV.

The chain has TRBV19 and TRBJ1-5, with 7 bases aligning to TRBD1. This CDR3 spans 14 amino acids. V was clipped by 3 bases and J by 7 bases; unmatched bases: 6. Germline CDR1 and CDR2: LNHDA and SQIVND (reference sequence). CDR3 sequence (DNA): TGTGCCAGTAGTATTACAACAGGGGAACAGCCCCAGCATTTT. Its protein product is CASSITTGEQPQHF.

The chain recombines TRBV10-3 with TRBJ1-1; a weak D match, TRBD1 (6 bases). Germline values: CDR1 ENHRY, CDR2 SYGVKD. V was shortened by 3 bases and J by 1 base, with 9 bases between the two germline ends. The length of the CDR3 is 14 residues. This CDR3 is CAISEGQTNTEAFF. The CDR3 bases are TGTGCCATCAGTGAAGGACAGACGAACACTGAAGCTTTCTTT.